This TCR beta chain came from a study of blood T cell repertoires in COVID-19. Study at large: Some COVID-19 samples were acute and others convalescent; all came from the United States, Italy and Spain. Sample material is recorded as cDNA or gDNA derived from T cells, B-cell-depleted T cells, or PBMCs.

In the study's own analysis: Reference gene primers were amplified, and this amplification served to estimate nucleated cell counts. The protocol was immunoSEQ multiplex PCR, while the TCRdb copy is restricted to in-frame clones and leaves out a portion. The DNA was the basis for D and trimming; V, J and clone size are from that table. Of some 290,000 clones in the sample, 87% were seen once. The V gene's germline CDR1 is MNHNS and CDR2 SASEGT. V was cut by 3 bases and J by 0 bases, with 8 bases left in between. This CDR3 contains 14 residues. This receptor was obtained from a woman aged 50 to 60 who had recovered from COVID-19. Sequenced: peripheral blood. The chain carries TRBV6-1 and TRBJ1-2; a possible D gene is TRBD1 (5 bases). The chain's CDR3 is CASSDIGANYGYTF. The CDR3 region has the DNA TGTGCCAGCAGTGATATAGGGGCTAACTATGGCTACACCTTC.